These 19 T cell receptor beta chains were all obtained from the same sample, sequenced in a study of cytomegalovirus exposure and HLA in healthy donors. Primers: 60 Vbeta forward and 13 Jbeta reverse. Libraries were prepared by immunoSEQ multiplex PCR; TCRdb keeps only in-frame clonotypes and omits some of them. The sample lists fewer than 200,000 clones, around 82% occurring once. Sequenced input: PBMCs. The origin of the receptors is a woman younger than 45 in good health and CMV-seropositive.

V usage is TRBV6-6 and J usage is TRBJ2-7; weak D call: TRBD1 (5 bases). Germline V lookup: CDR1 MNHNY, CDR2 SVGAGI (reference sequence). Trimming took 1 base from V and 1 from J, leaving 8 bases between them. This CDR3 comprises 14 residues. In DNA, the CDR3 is TGTGCCAGCAGTTACTTTCAGGGTTCCTACGAGCAGTACTTC. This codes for CASSYFQGSYEQYF.

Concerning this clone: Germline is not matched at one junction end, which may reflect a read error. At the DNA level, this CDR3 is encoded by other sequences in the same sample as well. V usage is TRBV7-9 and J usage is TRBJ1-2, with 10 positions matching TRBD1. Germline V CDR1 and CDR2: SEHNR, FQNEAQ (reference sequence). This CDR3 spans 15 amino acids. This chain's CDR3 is CASSLGTGEDYGYTF. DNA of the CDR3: TGCGCCAGCAGCCTGGGGACAGGGGAGGACTATGGCTACACCTTC.

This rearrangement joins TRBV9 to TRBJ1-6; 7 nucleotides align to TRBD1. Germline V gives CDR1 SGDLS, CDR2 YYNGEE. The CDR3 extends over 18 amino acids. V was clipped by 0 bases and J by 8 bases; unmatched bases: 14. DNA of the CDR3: TGTGCCAGCAGCGTAGGCCTGGGTCCAGGGGGTGGTGATTCACCCCTCCACTTT. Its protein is CASSVGLGPGGGDSPLHF.

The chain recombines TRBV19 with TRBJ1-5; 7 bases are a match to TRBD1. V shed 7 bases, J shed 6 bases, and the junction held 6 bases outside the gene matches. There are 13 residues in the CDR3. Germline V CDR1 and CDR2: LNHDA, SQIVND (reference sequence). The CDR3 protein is CASNPTGSQPQHF. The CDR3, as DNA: TGTGCCAGTAACCCGACAGGGAGTCAGCCCCAGCATTTT.

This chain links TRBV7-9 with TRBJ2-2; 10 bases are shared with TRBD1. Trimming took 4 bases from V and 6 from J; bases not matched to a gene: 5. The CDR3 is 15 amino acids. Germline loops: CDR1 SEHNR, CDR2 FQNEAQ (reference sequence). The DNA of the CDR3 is TGTGCCAGCAGCTCGACAGGGGGCTTAGCCGGGGAGCTGTTTTTT. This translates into CASSSTGGLAGELFF.

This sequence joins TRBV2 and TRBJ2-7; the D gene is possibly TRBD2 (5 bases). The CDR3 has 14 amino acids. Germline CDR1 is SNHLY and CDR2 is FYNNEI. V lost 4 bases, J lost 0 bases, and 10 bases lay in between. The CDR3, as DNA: TGTGCCAGCAGTGGAGGGTGGGTCTCCTACGAGCAGTACTTC. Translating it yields CASSGGWVSYEQYF.

In nucleotides, the CDR3 is TGCGCCAGCAGCCAAGAACTCCAAGAGACCCAGTACTTC. This gives the protein CASSQELQETQYF. The chain is built from TRBV4-1 and TRBJ2-5; the D is unclear. The CDR3 runs to 13 residues. Deletions cut 0 bases from V and 1 base from J, with 3 bases between. The germline V gene encodes CDR1 MGHRA and CDR2 YSYEKL.

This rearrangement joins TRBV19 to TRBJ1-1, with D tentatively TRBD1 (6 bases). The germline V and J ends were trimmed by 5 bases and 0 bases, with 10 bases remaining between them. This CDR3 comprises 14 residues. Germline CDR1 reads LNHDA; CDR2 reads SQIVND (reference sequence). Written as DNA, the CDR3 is TGTGCCAGTAGTCCAACAGGGATGAACACTGAAGCTTTCTTT. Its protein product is CASSPTGMNTEAFF.

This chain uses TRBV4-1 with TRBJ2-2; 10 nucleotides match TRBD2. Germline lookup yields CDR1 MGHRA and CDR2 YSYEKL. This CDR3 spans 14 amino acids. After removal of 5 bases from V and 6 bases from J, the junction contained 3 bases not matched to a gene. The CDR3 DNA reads TGCGCCAGCAGCGGTAGCGGGAGGTCCGGGGAGCTGTTTTTT. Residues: CASSGSGRSGELFF.

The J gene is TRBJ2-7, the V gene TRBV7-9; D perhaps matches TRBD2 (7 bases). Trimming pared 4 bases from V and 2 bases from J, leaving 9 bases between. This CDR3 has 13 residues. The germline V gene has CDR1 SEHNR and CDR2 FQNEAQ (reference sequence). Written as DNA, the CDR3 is TGTGCCAGCAGCTACGGGGGGCCCTACGAGCAGTACTTC. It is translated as CASSYGGPYEQYF.

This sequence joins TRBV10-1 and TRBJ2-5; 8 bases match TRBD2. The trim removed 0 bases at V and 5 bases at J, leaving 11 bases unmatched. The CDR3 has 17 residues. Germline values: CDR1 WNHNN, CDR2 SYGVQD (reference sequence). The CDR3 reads CASSESGSGIEAETQYF. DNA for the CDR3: TGCGCCAGCAGTGAGTCGGGTAGCGGGATAGAGGCCGAGACCCAGTACTTC.

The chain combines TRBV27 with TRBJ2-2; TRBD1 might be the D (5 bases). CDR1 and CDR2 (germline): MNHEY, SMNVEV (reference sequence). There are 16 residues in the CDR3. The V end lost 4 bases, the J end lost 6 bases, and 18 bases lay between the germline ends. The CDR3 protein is CASSSRQGGRPGELFF. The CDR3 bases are TGTGCCAGCAGTTCCCGCCAGGGCGGTCGTCCCGGGGAGCTGTTTTTT.

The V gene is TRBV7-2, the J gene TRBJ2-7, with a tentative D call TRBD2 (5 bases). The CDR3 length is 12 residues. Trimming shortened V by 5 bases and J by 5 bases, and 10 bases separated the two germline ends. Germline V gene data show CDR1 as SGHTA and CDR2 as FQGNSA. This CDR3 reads CASSGGGNEQYF. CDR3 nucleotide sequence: TGTGCCAGCAGCGGAGGCGGAAACGAGCAGTACTTC.

This CDR3 is CSVEPTGEVLDYGYTF. The CDR3 coding sequence is TGCAGCGTTGAACCGACAGGGGAGGTTCTAGACTATGGCTACACCTTC. This chain uses TRBV29-1 with TRBJ1-2; 8 bases agree with TRBD1. Germline V gives CDR1 SQVTM, CDR2 ANQGSEA. With 2 bases clipped from V and 3 bases from J, the junction kept 11 bases outside the gene matches. This CDR3 comprises 16 residues.

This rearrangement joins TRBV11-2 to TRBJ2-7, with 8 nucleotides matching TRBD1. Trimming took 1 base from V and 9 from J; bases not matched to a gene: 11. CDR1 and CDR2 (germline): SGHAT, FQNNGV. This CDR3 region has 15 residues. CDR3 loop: CASSLAAGGDRVQYF. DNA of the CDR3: TGTGCCAGCAGCTTAGCGGCAGGGGGCGACAGGGTGCAGTACTTC.

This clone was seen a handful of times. DNA for the CDR3: TGCGCCAGCAGCCCAAGGGACAGCTCTGGGGCCAACGTCCTGACTTTC. Amino acid sequence: CASSPRDSSGANVLTF. This chain joins TRBV5-1 and TRBJ2-6; 7 bases fit TRBD1. The CDR3 consists of 16 residues. Germline V gene lookup returns CDR1 SGHRS and CDR2 YFSETQ. After removal of 4 bases from V and 0 bases from J, the junction contained 4 bases not matched to a gene.

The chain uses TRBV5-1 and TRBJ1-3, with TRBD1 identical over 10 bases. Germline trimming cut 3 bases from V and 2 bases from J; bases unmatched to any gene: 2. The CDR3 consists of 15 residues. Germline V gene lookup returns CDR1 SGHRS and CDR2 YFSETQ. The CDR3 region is CASSWTGGTGNTIYF. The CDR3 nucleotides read TGCGCCAGCAGCTGGACAGGGGGAACTGGAAACACCATATATTTT.

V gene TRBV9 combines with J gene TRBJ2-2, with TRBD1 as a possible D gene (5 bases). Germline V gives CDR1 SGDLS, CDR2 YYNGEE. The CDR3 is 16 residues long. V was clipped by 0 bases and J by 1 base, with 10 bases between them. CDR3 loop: CASSVDGAWNTGELFF. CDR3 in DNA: TGTGCCAGCAGCGTAGATGGGGCGTGGAACACCGGGGAGCTGTTTTTT.

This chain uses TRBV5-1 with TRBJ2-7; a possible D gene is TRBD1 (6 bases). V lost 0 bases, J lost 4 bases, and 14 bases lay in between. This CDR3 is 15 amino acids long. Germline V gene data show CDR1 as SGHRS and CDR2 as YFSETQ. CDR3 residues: CASSLEQGIGYEQYF. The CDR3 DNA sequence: TGCGCCAGCAGCTTGGAGCAGGGGATCGGATACGAGCAGTACTTC.